Listed below are T cell receptor beta chains from one sample, sequenced in a study of T cells after yellow fever vaccination. Via MiXCR, TCRdb re-called the 5' RACE reads, giving one row per CDR3 protein. The sample comprises approximately 150,000 distinct CDR3 sequences, around 7.7% of which are singletons, and roughly 0.73% rests with the top ten. The sequenced sample was CD4+ T cells sorted from PBMCs, obtained 5 days after the yellow fever booster vaccination. The receptor source for this set is a young man who received the YFV17D yellow fever vaccine. The CDR3 runs from the conserved cysteine through the conserved F or W. The order of the fields is D gene, V gene, J gene, clone size, CDR3 protein. D genes are given only for firm matches. Rows give clone size only sometimes, using once, few, many, or a class for an expanded clone.

d_gene: -; v_gene: TRBV7-6; j_gene: TRBJ2-3; abundance: many; CDR3aa: CASSLTSPFLSVSTDTQYF
d_gene: -; v_gene: TRBV7-8; j_gene: TRBJ2-4; abundance: many; CDR3aa: CASSERRISAKNIQYF
d_gene: TRBD2; v_gene: TRBV28; j_gene: TRBJ2-1; abundance: many; CDR3aa: CASSLPLGGLVGNEQFF
d_gene: -; v_gene: TRBV7-2; j_gene: TRBJ2-3; abundance: few; CDR3aa: CASSSRGATDTQYF
d_gene: TRBD2; v_gene: TRBV20-1; j_gene: TRBJ2-7; abundance: many; CDR3aa: CSARGIAGGFHEQYF
d_gene: TRBD2; v_gene: TRBV15; j_gene: TRBJ2-1; abundance: many; CDR3aa: CATSRDKGLEYNEQFF
d_gene: TRBD1; v_gene: TRBV2; j_gene: TRBJ1-1; abundance: many; CDR3aa: CASRDTISDRGRTEAFF
d_gene: TRBD1; v_gene: TRBV7-6; j_gene: TRBJ2-2; abundance: -; CDR3aa: CASSQGQGNTGELFF
d_gene: TRBD2; v_gene: TRBV7-2; j_gene: TRBJ2-7; abundance: many; CDR3aa: CASSSGLAGVDSYF
d_gene: TRBD1; v_gene: TRBV5-6; j_gene: TRBJ2-7; abundance: many; CDR3aa: CASSTGGYEQYF
d_gene: TRBD2; v_gene: TRBV6-2/TRBV6-3; j_gene: TRBJ2-5; abundance: many; CDR3aa: CASSSSGSQYF
d_gene: -; v_gene: TRBV6-5; j_gene: TRBJ2-3; abundance: many; CDR3aa: CASRRGLSSTDTQYF
d_gene: TRBD2; v_gene: TRBV14; j_gene: TRBJ2-1; abundance: many; CDR3aa: CASSQDIDGRPFF
d_gene: -; v_gene: TRBV29-1; j_gene: TRBJ2-5; abundance: many; CDR3aa: CSVVRKRETQYF
d_gene: -; v_gene: TRBV20-1; j_gene: TRBJ2-7; abundance: many; CDR3aa: CSASYTWGSYEQYF
d_gene: -; v_gene: TRBV5-1; j_gene: TRBJ2-2; abundance: -; CDR3aa: CASSPVMRTGELFF
d_gene: -; v_gene: TRBV7-2; j_gene: TRBJ1-2; abundance: many; CDR3aa: CASSPRLSAGYGYTF
d_gene: TRBD1; v_gene: TRBV7-8; j_gene: TRBJ1-1; abundance: many; CDR3aa: CASSPYDRAKF
d_gene: -; v_gene: TRBV14; j_gene: TRBJ2-1; abundance: -; CDR3aa: CASSQDLVFNEQFF
d_gene: -; v_gene: TRBV6-1; j_gene: TRBJ1-4; abundance: many; CDR3aa: CASTSGPTNEKLFF
d_gene: -; v_gene: TRBV20-1; j_gene: TRBJ2-3; abundance: many; CDR3aa: CSARDEFVTQYF
d_gene: -; v_gene: TRBV6-1; j_gene: TRBJ2-7; abundance: many; CDR3aa: CASSTPGFLYEQYF
d_gene: -; v_gene: TRBV12-3/TRBV12-4; j_gene: TRBJ1-4; abundance: many; CDR3aa: CASSLFRGMSEKLFF
d_gene: TRBD1; v_gene: TRBV7-3; j_gene: TRBJ1-3; abundance: few; CDR3aa: CASSQQGAGNTIYF
d_gene: TRBD1; v_gene: TRBV20-1; j_gene: TRBJ1-5; abundance: many; CDR3aa: CSAAGTGDQPQHF
d_gene: -; v_gene: TRBV20-1; j_gene: TRBJ2-5; abundance: many; CDR3aa: CSASALGGETQYF